Listed here is a single T cell receptor beta chain. Sequenced by immunoSEQ multiplex PCR; TCRdb stores in-frame clones only, minus some. Of about 2.2 million clones listed, around 93% are singletons. This entry belongs to a study of shared clonotypes between healthy human individuals. Positively selected for CCR7, the CD45RO-negative cells used as naive CD8 cells excluded terminally differentiated effector memory CD45RA+ cells. Looked up from germline, CDR1 is SGHVS and CDR2 is FQNEAQ. Trimming pared 3 bases from V and 3 bases from J, leaving 6 bases between. This CDR3 is 13 amino acids long. The gene calls are TRBV7-8 and TRBJ2-1; D gene ambiguous. Sequenced material: naive CD8+ T cells from PBMCs. This clonotype originated in a man between 18 and 29 years old in good health. Some clones in this sample may be carry-over from other donors' samples. Here the CDR3 reads CASSLSGYNEQFF. CDR3 DNA sequence: TGTGCCAGCAGCTTGTCAGGCTACAATGAGCAGTTCTTC.